The 19 T cell receptor beta chains reported below all come from one sample, sequenced in a study of identifying expanded T cells in peripheral blood. The protocol was immunoSEQ multiplex PCR, while the TCRdb copy is restricted to in-frame clones and leaves out a portion. This table has about 110,000 clones, about 87% appearing once. Sequences were obtained from blood. Receptors originate from a person aged 18-70 years in good health.

The V and J genes are TRBV7-8 and TRBJ1-4, with a possible D match to TRBD1 (5 bases). Looked up from germline, CDR1 is SGHVS and CDR2 is FQNEAQ. Trimming removed 4 bases from V and 5 bases from J, with 11 bases in between. The CDR3 runs to 14 residues. The CDR3 is CASSSRVINEKLFF. CDR3 DNA sequence: TGTGCCAGCAGCTCCAGGGTTATAAATGAAAAACTGTTTTTT.

This chain uses TRBV28 with TRBJ2-7; a weak D match, TRBD2 (6 bases). The V end lost 3 bases, the J end lost 0 bases, and 9 bases lay between the germline ends. Germline V gene lookup returns CDR1 MDHEN and CDR2 SYDVKM. This CDR3 comprises 14 residues. In nucleotides, the CDR3 is TGTGCCAGCAGTTTTATGGGACTCTCCTACGAGCAGTACTTC. It translates to CASSFMGLSYEQYF.

The chain couples TRBV10-2 to TRBJ2-7; D is perhaps TRBD2 (5 bases). This CDR3 spans 12 amino acids. V gave up 4 bases and J gave up 4 bases, with 8 bases separating them. Germline CDR1 is WSHSY and CDR2 is SAAADI. In nucleotides, the CDR3 is TGCGCCAGCAGTGGGGAGCGGTACGAGCAGTACTTC. Translated, it gives CASSGERYEQYF.

This chain joins TRBV7-2 and TRBJ2-7, with TRBD1 as a possible D gene (6 bases). Trimming took 5 bases from V and 3 from J, leaving 14 bases between them. CDR1 is SGHTA, CDR2 FQGNSA, per germline. The CDR3 is made up of 14 amino acids. The CDR3 reads CASSPGTRNYEQYF. CDR3 sequence (DNA): TGTGCCAGCAGCCCCGGGACACGGAACTACGAGCAGTACTTC.

The rearrangement links TRBV7-2 to TRBJ2-1; TRBD2 aligns across 8 bases. The germline V gene has CDR1 SGHTA and CDR2 FQGNSA. The V segment lost 6 bases and the J segment 2 bases; nucleotides outside the gene matches: 6. The CDR3 spans 15 residues. The CDR3 reads CASRSGGGPYNEQFF. CDR3 DNA sequence: TGTGCCAGCAGATCCGGGGGGGGACCCTACAATGAGCAGTTCTTC.

This rearrangement joins TRBV29-1 to TRBJ1-1, with TRBD1 as a possible D gene (5 bases). Trimming pared 4 bases from V and 7 bases from J, leaving 16 bases between. From germline, CDR1 is SQVTM and CDR2 ANQGSEA. CDR3 length: 13 residues. The CDR3 bases are TGCAGCGTTGCGTCAGGGATCGGGGTTGAAGCTTTCTTT. This gives the protein CSVASGIGVEAFF.

The CDR3 is CASSTSPISGRITDTQYF. The DNA for the CDR3 is TGTGCCAGCAGTACTTCACCCATTAGCGGGAGAATCACAGATACGCAGTATTTT. This chain links TRBV28 with TRBJ2-3; 9 positions agree with TRBD2. This CDR3 is built from 18 residues. Germline V CDR1 and CDR2: MDHEN, SYDVKM. The ends lost 5 bases at V and 2 bases at J; junction bases unmatched: 14.

This clone was recorded once. This sequence joins TRBV2 and TRBJ2-2; D is uncertain. CDR1 and CDR2 from the germline V gene are SNHLY and FYNNEI. The CDR3 runs 14 residues. Trimming left V 2 bases short and J 4 bases short, with 8 bases between. The CDR3 region has the DNA TGTGCCAGCAGTGAAACGGGCGGCACCGGGGAGCTGTTTTTT. This sequence encodes CASSETGGTGELFF.

The V call is TRBV29-1, the J call TRBJ1-2; D perhaps matches TRBD1 (6 bases). The germline CDR1 and CDR2 sequences are SQVTM and ANQGSEA. V lost 4 bases, J lost 2 bases, and 11 bases lay in between. This CDR3 region has 13 residues. The CDR3 here is CSVGQDTNYGYTF. The CDR3 region has the DNA TGCAGCGTTGGACAGGATACAAACTATGGCTACACCTTC.

The J gene is TRBJ2-1, the V gene TRBV28; D may be TRBD2 (5 bases). The CDR3 length is 17 residues. V was cut by 4 bases and J by 2 bases, with 18 bases left in between. Germline CDR1 is MDHEN and CDR2 is SYDVKM. This CDR3 reads CASSSLAGPRAYNEQFF. The CDR3 bases are TGTGCCAGCAGTTCCCTAGCTGGCCCAAGGGCCTACAATGAGCAGTTCTTC.

The genes are TRBV19 and TRBJ2-3, with 8 bases fitting TRBD1. The V and J ends lost 7 bases and 2 bases, in that order; junction bases with no gene match: 2. This CDR3 spans 13 amino acids. Germline CDR1 and CDR2: LNHDA and SQIVND (reference sequence). CDR3 nucleotides: TGTGCCAGTACGGACAGGGACACAGATACGCAGTATTTT. It yields the protein CASTDRDTDTQYF.

V usage is TRBV6-5 and J usage is TRBJ1-2; 8 bases fit TRBD1. Per the germline V gene, CDR1 is MNHEY and CDR2 is SVGAGI. This CDR3 region has 14 residues. Losses at the gene ends were 7 bases for V and 6 bases for J; bases not matched to a gene: 10. CDR3 loop: CASTGAGGEDGYTF. The CDR3 bases are TGTGCCAGCACGGGGGCAGGGGGCGAGGATGGCTACACCTTC.

This clone has only a few counts. The chain joins TRBV6-1 to TRBJ2-7; a possible D gene is TRBD2 (6 bases). V lost 6 bases and J 5 bases, leaving 11 bases between the germline ends. The CDR3 has 12 residues. In germline, CDR1 is MNHNS, CDR2 SASEGT. The CDR3 is CASRSSGHEQYF. The CDR3, as DNA: TGTGCCAGCAGATCCAGCGGGCACGAGCAGTACTTC.

The chain couples TRBV15 to TRBJ2-5; 7 bases fit TRBD2. The CDR3 totals 16 residues. Trimming cost V 3 bases and J 4 bases; bases outside gene matches: 11. CDR1 is LNHNV and CDR2 is YYDKDF in the germline V gene (reference sequence). The DNA for the CDR3 is TGTGCCACCAGCAGGGTGCGCGGGGGAGAGGGAGAGACCCAGTACTTC. This encodes CATSRVRGGEGETQYF.

A single count supports this clone. This chain uses TRBV27 with TRBJ1-5, with TRBD1 identical over 10 bases. The CDR3 contains 15 residues. Germline CDR1 and CDR2: MNHEY and SMNVEV (reference sequence). V was clipped by 5 bases and J by 4 bases; unmatched bases: 5. This chain's CDR3 is CASSVRQGANQPQHF. The CDR3 coding sequence is TGTGCCAGCAGTGTAAGACAGGGGGCTAATCAGCCCCAGCATTTT.

This chain links TRBV21-1 with TRBJ2-7; TRBD2, the table's D call, was not compared with the DNA. TRBV21-1 is a pseudogene segment. This CDR3 contains 12 residues. The DNA of the CDR3 is TGTGCCAGCAGCAACTATACCTACGAGCAGTACTTC. Translating gives CASSNYTYEQYF.

This chain connects TRBV28 to TRBJ1-3; D is possibly TRBD1 (5 bases). The germline gives CDR1 MDHEN, CDR2 SYDVKM. V was shortened by 4 bases and J by 4 bases, with 14 bases between the two germline ends. CDR3 length equals 15 residues. CDR3 DNA: TGTGCCAGCAGTTATGACAGCCGCGGCGGAAACACCATATATTTT. This codes for CASSYDSRGGNTIYF.

The V call is TRBV7-2, the J call TRBJ2-3; 7 bases align to TRBD1. The CDR3 consists of 15 residues. The germline CDR1 and CDR2 sequences are SGHTA and FQGNSA. After removal of 5 bases from V and 2 bases from J, the junction contained 7 bases not matched to a gene. CDR3 in amino acids: CASSLGTEYTDTQYF. CDR3 nucleotide sequence: TGTGCCAGCAGCCTTGGGACAGAGTACACAGATACGCAGTATTTT. The variable domain in full, with the rest retrieved from reference TRBV7-2 and TRBJ2-3, is GAGVSQSPSNKVTEKGKDVELRCDPISGHTALYWYRQSLGQGLEFLIYFQGNSAPDKSGLPSDRFSAERTGGSVSTLTIQRTQQEDSAVYLCASSLGTEYTDTQYFGPGTRLTVL.

This sequence joins TRBV4-2 and TRBJ2-1; 7 nucleotides match TRBD1. Unmatched junction bases numbered 0, after V lost 1 base and J lost 6 bases. The CDR3 sequence is 13 residues long. The germline gives CDR1 LGHNA, CDR2 YNFKEQ. The DNA of the CDR3 is TGTGCCAGCAGCCAAGGACAGGGCAATGAGCAGTTCTTC. Protein: CASSQGQGNEQFF.